This TCR beta chain was sequenced in a study of blood T cell repertoires in COVID-19 (dated by TCRdb to the early 2020s). Regarding the research as a whole: Collaborator samples came from the United States, Italy and Spain and covered acute and convalescent phases of COVID-19. The prospective study material was composed of cDNA or gDNA derived from T cells, B-cell-depleted T cells, or PBMCs. The dataset comprised deeply sampled blood TCRbeta repertoires from subjects exposed to, actively infected with, or recovered from COVID-19. The repertoires were released in a freely available public database intended as a resource for research on the immune response to SARS-CoV-2. Samples were obtained from the ongoing ImmuneRACE study (first 160 participants) and from some 1,200 subjects provided by 6 global collaborators. The sample metadata nearly always contained a de-identified subject ID, COVID-19 status, age in years and sex. Where available, HLA class I and class II types were taken from metadata supplied by the sample provider and were not determined by assay-based typing. The investigation overall reported the following: Clinical and demographic metadata were provided uncurated, with the amount varying by source and participant.

The immunoSEQ Assay, a bias-controlled multiplex PCR, was used to amplify TCRbeta CDR3 regions from genomic DNA. On the authors' methods: The number of nucleated cells in each sample was estimated by amplification of reference gene primers within the assay. To quantify the absolute abundance of each unique TCRbeta CDR3 rearrangement, sequence reads were collapsed and filtered. Productive Simpson clonality was computed per sample as the square root of Simpson's diversity index over productive rearrangements. TCRdb holds this immuneACCESS table with in-frame rearrangements only. Some clones are missing; in checked studies, unresolved V genes explain under half, and the rest has no known cause. Clonal size and the V and J genes are those of that table, whereas D and trimming came from the DNA. The sample has approximately 360,000 clones on record, approximately 88% of them singletons. Approximately 1% of the sample lies in the top ten.

As for this clone: Its recognized antigen is unknown. No clone much larger than this one lies a single base away; base qualities are absent.

Participants in the prospective study were enrolled through a virtual design, were aged roughly 18 to 95 years, and lived in 24 United States geographic areas. To assign participants to cohorts, the prospective study relied on clinical history that participants themselves reported in a screening survey and a study questionnaire. In the prospective study, whole blood, serum and a nasopharyngeal or oropharyngeal swab were collected from each participant by mobile phlebotomists. Participants in the prospective study had the option to provide additional blood draws and questionnaires over a roughly two-month period. Prospective study blood samples were shipped either frozen or at room temperature before DNA extraction. V lost 6 bases and J lost 6 bases; the stretch between them is 14 bases long. Spanning cysteine to phenylalanine, the CDR3 consists of 13 amino acids. Just the 39-base CDR3 DNA is kept, in frame starting at base 1. CDR1 and CDR2 are read off the germline V gene as KGHSH and LQKENI.

This clonotype originated in a woman aged 30 to 39 with acute COVID-19. Here the chain combines TRBV18 and TRBJ1-2; tentative D gene TRBD1, with 6 bases matching. The sequenced sample consisted of PBMCs or T cells enriched from blood (not recorded which). This receptor carries the CDR3 CASSPDSSNGYTF. The nucleotides read TGTGCCAGCTCTCCGGACAGTTCCAATGGCTACACCTTC. With the rest looked up from the reference TRBV18 and TRBJ1-2 genes rather than sequenced, the full variable domain is NAGVMQNPRHLVRRRGQEARLRCSPMKGHSHVYWYRQLPEEGLKFMVYLQKENIIDESGMPKERFSAEFPKEGPSILRIQQVVRGDSAAYFCASSPDSSNGYTFGSGTRLTVV.